This paragraph reports one T cell receptor (beta chain). Patients from Seattle were sampled longitudinally, starting during active infection. Method: immunoSEQ multiplex PCR; TCRdb's copy keeps in-frame clones and lacks some. The sample holds fewer than 300,000 clones; about 85% are singletons and the top ten take roughly 0.94%. In germline, CDR1 is MNHNY, CDR2 SVGAGI (reference sequence). Between the trimmed V and J ends, which lost 5 bases and 1 base, there was a span of 17 bases. This CDR3 region has 16 residues. This record belongs to a study of blood T cell repertoires in COVID-19. In the study overall: Collection of acute and convalescent COVID-19 samples took place in the United States, Italy and Spain.

This TCR was recovered from a human donor with COVID-19, enrolled during active disease. The donor label of this sample is uncertain. The rearrangement links TRBV6-6 to TRBJ1-1, with D perhaps TRBD1 (6 bases). Input material: peripheral blood. The chain's CDR3 is CASSPNAGTPNTEAFF. The CDR3, as DNA: TGTGCCAGCAGTCCCAACGCCGGGACACCGAACACTGAAGCTTTCTTT.